One sample yielded the 21 T cell receptor beta chains listed below, sequenced in a study of graft-versus-host responses after intestinal transplantation. Produced via immunoSEQ multiplex PCR; TCRdb's table is partial and in-frame only. The sample lists about 110,000 clones; roughly 92% were seen once. Antigens of these TCRs are unknown. The sample was unstimulated CD4+ T cells sorted from spleen or lymph node cells, taken before transplant. These receptor sequences come from a human donor who was the organ donor for an intestinal transplant.

The chain is built from TRBV6-1 and TRBJ2-3, with D hard to call. The ends were cut back, 3 bases at V and 1 base at J, with 14 bases in the middle. The length of the CDR3 is 16 residues. Per germline, CDR1 MNHNS and CDR2 SASEGT. The CDR3 sequence: CASSDLRVSGTDTQYF. The CDR3 DNA reads TGTGCCAGCAGTGATCTACGGGTCTCCGGCACAGATACGCAGTATTTT.

The chain carries TRBV30 and TRBJ2-3; no reliable D call. The CDR3 totals 13 residues. Germline V gene lookup returns CDR1 GTSNPN and CDR2 SVGIG (reference sequence). V gave up 2 bases and J gave up 9 bases, with 15 bases separating them. The CDR3 DNA reads TGTGCCTGGAGTTACATCGGCCAGTTGACGCAGTATTTT. Amino acids: CAWSYIGQLTQYF.

This chain joins TRBV27 and TRBJ1-5, with D perhaps TRBD1 (6 bases). Trimming removed 2 bases from V and 3 bases from J, with 11 bases in between. CDR1 is MNHEY, CDR2 SMNVEV, per germline (reference sequence). This CDR3 is 15 amino acids long. As DNA, the CDR3 is TGTGCCAGCAGTTTAGGGGGGGGCCTCAATCAGCCCCAGCATTTT. Amino acids: CASSLGGGLNQPQHF.

The V call is TRBV18, the J call TRBJ1-1; D gene unclear. The CDR3 is 14 residues long. Germline V gives CDR1 KGHSH, CDR2 LQKENI. Trimming removed 1 base at V and 4 bases at J, with 10 bases between. CDR3 sequence (DNA): TGTGCCAGCTCACCACATGCAGGTGGCACTGAAGCTTTCTTT. Protein product: CASSPHAGGTEAFF.

This clone has a handful of counts. This chain connects TRBV10-1 to TRBJ2-7; D assignment may be TRBD1 or TRBD2 (5 bases each). The CDR3 loop spans 16 amino acids. Per germline, CDR1 WNHNN and CDR2 SYGVQD (reference sequence). Trimming shortened V by 2 bases and J by 3 bases, and 17 bases separated the two germline ends. The CDR3 DNA sequence: TGCGCCAGCAGTGAGCCATTCGGGGCGGGCGGCTACGAGCAGTACTTC. Translation: CASSEPFGAGGYEQYF.

V usage is TRBV19 and J usage is TRBJ1-5, with 12 bases matching TRBD1. J gave up 0 bases and V 8 bases, and 11 bases lay outside the gene matches. CDR3 length: 18 amino acids. CDR1 is LNHDA, CDR2 SQIVND, per germline (reference sequence). CDR3 nucleotide sequence: TGTGCCAGTTCACCTGGGACAGGGGGCGTTAATAGCAATCAGCCCCAGCATTTT. This encodes CASSPGTGGVNSNQPQHF.

The chain has TRBV6-1 and TRBJ1-1, with a possible D match to TRBD1 (5 bases). Trimming cost V 2 bases and J 6 bases, with 16 bases left between them. The CDR3 is 15 amino acids. CDR1 MNHNS and CDR2 SASEGT come from the germline V gene. Here the CDR3 DNA reads TGTGCCAGCAGTGAAAATTGGGGCACCCCGGCTGAAGCTTTCTTT. This encodes CASSENWGTPAEAFF.

The V call is TRBV6-1, the J call TRBJ2-5, with D possibly TRBD2 on 6 matching bases. In germline, CDR1 is MNHNS, CDR2 SASEGT. This CDR3 has 14 residues. Trimming took off 2 bases at V and 4 bases at J, with 11 bases between the two ends. This CDR3 is CASSERGISETQYF. For the CDR3, the DNA is TGTGCCAGCAGTGAACGCGGGATCTCAGAGACCCAGTACTTC.

The genes are TRBV5-1 and TRBJ1-3; D gene ambiguous. Germline loops: CDR1 SGHRS, CDR2 YFSETQ. The V end was cut by 1 base, the J end by 1 base, with 9 bases between. There are 15 residues in the CDR3. The CDR3 reads CASSLTGLSGNTIYF. The CDR3, as DNA: TGCGCCAGCAGCTTGACCGGGCTTTCTGGAAACACCATATATTTT. Based on the CDR3 plus reference TRBV5-1 and TRBJ1-3, the full variable domain is KAGVTQTPRYLIKTRGQQVTLSCSPISGHRSVSWYQQTPGQGLQFLFEYFSETQRNKGNFPGRFSGRQFSNSRSEMNVSTLELGDSALYLCASSLTGLSGNTIYFGEGSWLTVV.

The V gene is TRBV5-1, the J gene TRBJ1-1; D not resolved. The CDR3 has 13 amino acids. Germline CDR1 and CDR2: SGHRS and YFSETQ. The V gene lost 4 bases and the J gene lost 0 bases, with 7 bases spanning the gap. The CDR3 bases are TGCGCCAGCAGCAGAGAGATGAACACTGAAGCTTTCTTT. Translated: CASSREMNTEAFF.

This clone came up a few times. CDR3 sequence: CSVVEFYEQYF. CDR3 nucleotide sequence: TGCAGCGTTGTCGAGTTCTACGAGCAGTACTTC. V and J are TRBV29-1 and TRBJ2-7; D gene ambiguous. Germline CDR1 SQVTM, CDR2 ANQGSEA. V shed 4 bases and J shed 3 bases, with 7 bases lying between them. This CDR3 comprises 11 residues.

This clone was detected once. The chain is built from TRBV2 and TRBJ2-5, with 12 bases lining up with TRBD2. Germline loops: CDR1 SNHLY, CDR2 FYNNEI. Trimming cost V 7 bases and J 5 bases; bases outside gene matches: 8. The CDR3 extends over 15 amino acids. CDR3 residues: CASKRLAGAPETQYF. As DNA, the CDR3 is TGTGCCAGCAAAAGACTAGCGGGAGCCCCGGAGACCCAGTACTTC.

The chain uses TRBV5-4 and TRBJ2-1; D gene unclear. The germline CDR1 and CDR2 sequences are SGHNT and YYREEE (reference sequence). The CDR3 has 14 residues. V was cut by 2 bases and J by 10 bases, with 16 bases left in between. The DNA for the CDR3 is TGTGCCAGCAGCTTCATGGGGTTGGCGCGCGAGCAGTTCTTC. Residues: CASSFMGLAREQFF. Full variable domain (missing parts from reference TRBV5-4 and TRBJ2-1): ETGVTQSPTHLIKTRGQQVTLRCSSQSGHNTVSWYQQALGQGPQFIFQYYREEENGRGNFPPRFSGLQFPNYSSELNVNALELDDSALYLCASSFMGLAREQFFGPGTRLTVL.

The gene calls are TRBV5-1 and TRBJ2-7; D is undetermined. V lost 0 bases, J lost 0 bases, and 28 bases lay in between. This CDR3 has 21 residues. Germline loops: CDR1 SGHRS, CDR2 YFSETQ. CDR3 bases: TGCGCCAGCAGCTTGGGGTCGATAAGGCCCAAAGAAGCAAGGAGCTCCTACGAGCAGTACTTC. It codes for CASSLGSIRPKEARSSYEQYF.

The CDR3 DNA follows: TGTGCCAGCAGCTTAGCGGAGGGCCTCAACACTGAAGCTTTCTTT. Encoded protein: CASSLAEGLNTEAFF. The V call is TRBV7-9, the J call TRBJ1-1; no reliable D call. Trimming cost V 0 bases and J 2 bases, with 10 bases left between them. The germline CDR1 and CDR2 sequences are SEHNR and FQNEAQ (reference sequence). The CDR3 has 15 residues. Full variable domain (missing parts from reference TRBV7-9 and TRBJ1-1): DTGVSQNPRHKITKRGQNVTFRCDPISEHNRLYWYRQTLGQGPEFLTYFQNEAQLEKSRLLSDRFSAERPKGSFSTLEIQRTEQGDSAMYLCASSLAEGLNTEAFFGQGTRLTVV.

V gene TRBV4-2 combines with J gene TRBJ2-1, with D tentatively TRBD2 (5 bases). Germline-derived CDR1 and CDR2 are LGHNA and YNFKEQ. The CDR3 has 14 amino acids. V was shortened by 10 bases and J by 6 bases, with 19 bases between the two germline ends. The CDR3 DNA sequence: TGTGCCACCACTAGGACGGATAGCTCCAATGAGCAGTTCTTC. As protein: CATTRTDSSNEQFF.

The chain employs TRBV5-1 and TRBJ1-1; a weak D match, TRBD1 (5 bases). The CDR3 totals 13 residues. Trimming pared 4 bases from V and 3 bases from J, leaving 10 bases between. Germline assignment: CDR1 SGHRS and CDR2 YFSETQ. The CDR3 loop is CASSRDPYTEAFF. The CDR3, as DNA: TGCGCCAGCAGCCGGGACCCCTACACTGAAGCTTTCTTT.

The rearrangement uses TRBV30 and TRBJ2-1, with D perhaps matching TRBD1 (5 bases). Germline CDR1 reads GTSNPN; CDR2 reads SVGIG (reference sequence). CDR3 length: 14 residues. Trimming took 0 bases from V and 8 from J, leaving 14 bases between them. CDR3: CAWSVQEIGYEQFF. The CDR3 nucleotides read TGTGCCTGGAGTGTACAGGAGATAGGCTATGAGCAGTTCTTC.

The chain carries TRBV2 and TRBJ1-1, with a tentative D call TRBD1 (6 bases). Germline-derived CDR1 and CDR2 are SNHLY and FYNNEI. The CDR3 totals 14 residues. Trimming cost V 6 bases and J 1 base, with 12 bases left between them. In nucleotides, the CDR3 is TGTGCCAGCAGCCAGCAGGGACAGAACACTGAAGCTTTCTTT. Its translation is CASSQQGQNTEAFF. The full variable domain, completed using reference TRBV2 and TRBJ1-1, is EPEVTQTPSHQVTQMGQEVILRCVPISNHLYFYWYRQILGQKVEFLVSFYNNEISEKSEIFDDQFSVERPDGSNFTLKIRSTKLEDSAMYFCASSQQGQNTEAFFGQGTRLTVV.

The chain recombines TRBV10-3 with TRBJ2-5, with 8 bases fitting TRBD1. CDR3 length equals 16 residues. Germline V gene lookup returns CDR1 ENHRY and CDR2 SYGVKD. J gave up 1 base and V 3 bases, and 7 bases lay outside the gene matches. The CDR3 here is CAISDSGQGVQETQYF. As DNA, the CDR3 is TGTGCCATCAGTGACTCAGGACAGGGTGTCCAAGAGACCCAGTACTTC.

In this sample, this clone turned up a few times. The rearrangement links TRBV6-5 to TRBJ2-7, with D hard to call. The V gene lost 2 bases and the J gene lost 0 bases, with 11 bases spanning the gap. CDR3 length: 15 amino acids. Germline loops: CDR1 MNHEY, CDR2 SVGAGI. CDR3 sequence: CASSYGPASSYEQYF. The CDR3 DNA reads TGTGCCAGCAGTTACGGCCCAGCTTCCTCCTACGAGCAGTACTTC.